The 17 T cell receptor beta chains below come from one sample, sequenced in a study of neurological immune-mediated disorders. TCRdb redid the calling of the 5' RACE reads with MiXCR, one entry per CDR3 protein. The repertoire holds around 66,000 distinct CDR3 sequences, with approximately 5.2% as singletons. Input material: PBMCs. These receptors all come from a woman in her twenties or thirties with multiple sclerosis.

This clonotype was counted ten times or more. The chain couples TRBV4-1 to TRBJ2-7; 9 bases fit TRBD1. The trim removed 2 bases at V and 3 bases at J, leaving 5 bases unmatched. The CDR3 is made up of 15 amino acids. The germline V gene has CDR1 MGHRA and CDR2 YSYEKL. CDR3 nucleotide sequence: TGCGCCAGCAGCCAATATAGGACAGGGGACTACGAGCAGTACTTC. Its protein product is CASSQYRTGDYEQYF.

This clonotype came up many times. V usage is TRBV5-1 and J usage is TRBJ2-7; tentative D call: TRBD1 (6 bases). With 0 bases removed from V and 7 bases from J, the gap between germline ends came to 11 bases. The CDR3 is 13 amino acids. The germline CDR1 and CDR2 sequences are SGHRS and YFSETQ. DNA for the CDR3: TGCGCCAGCAGCTTGGCCCCAGGGGCGGAGCAGTACTTC. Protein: CASSLAPGAEQYF.

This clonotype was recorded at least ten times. This CDR3 reads CASTEEPGRTYEQYF. The CDR3 DNA reads as TGCGCCAGCACCGAAGAACCTGGACGGACCTACGAGCAGTACTTC. V gene TRBV5-1 combines with J gene TRBJ2-7; D not certain. This CDR3 contains 15 residues. The V gene lost 6 bases and the J gene lost 2 bases, with 18 bases spanning the gap. CDR1 is SGHRS and CDR2 is YFSETQ in the germline V gene.

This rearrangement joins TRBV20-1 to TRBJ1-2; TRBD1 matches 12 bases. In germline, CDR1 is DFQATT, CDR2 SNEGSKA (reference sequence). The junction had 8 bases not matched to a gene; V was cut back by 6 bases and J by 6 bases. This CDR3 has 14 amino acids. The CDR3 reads CSASPGQGANGYTF. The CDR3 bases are TGCAGTGCCTCCCCGGGACAGGGGGCCAATGGCTACACCTTC.

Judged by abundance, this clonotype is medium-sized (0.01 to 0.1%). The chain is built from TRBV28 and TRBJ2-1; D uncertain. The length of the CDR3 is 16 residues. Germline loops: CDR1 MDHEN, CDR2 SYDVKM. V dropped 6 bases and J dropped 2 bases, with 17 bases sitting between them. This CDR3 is CASSQKTTGPYNEQFF. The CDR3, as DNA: TGTGCCAGCAGCCAGAAGACAACGGGCCCCTACAATGAGCAGTTCTTC.

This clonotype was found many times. Here the CDR3 reads CASSGEEGLNTEAFF. The DNA for the CDR3 is TGCGCCAGCAGCGGGGAGGAGGGGTTGAACACTGAAGCTTTCTTT. The chain couples TRBV5-1 to TRBJ1-1; D perhaps matches TRBD1 (5 bases). The ends were cut back, 4 bases at V and 0 bases at J, with 13 bases in the middle. This CDR3 spans 15 amino acids. Germline assignment: CDR1 SGHRS and CDR2 YFSETQ.

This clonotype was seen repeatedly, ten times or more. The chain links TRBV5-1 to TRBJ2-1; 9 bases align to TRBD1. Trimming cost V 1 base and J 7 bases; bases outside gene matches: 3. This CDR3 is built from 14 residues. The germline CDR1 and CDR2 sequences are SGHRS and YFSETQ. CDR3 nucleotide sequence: TGCGCCAGCAGCTTGTATGGGACAGGGAATGAGCAGTTCTTC. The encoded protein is CASSLYGTGNEQFF.

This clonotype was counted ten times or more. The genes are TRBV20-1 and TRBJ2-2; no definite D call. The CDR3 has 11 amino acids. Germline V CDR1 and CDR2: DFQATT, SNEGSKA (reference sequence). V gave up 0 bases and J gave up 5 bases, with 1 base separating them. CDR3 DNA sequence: TGCAGTGCTAGAGATACCGGGGAGCTGTTTTTT. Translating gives CSARDTGELFF.

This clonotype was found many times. This chain's CDR3 is CASREQTGGTGELFF. The CDR3 DNA reads TGTGCCAGCAGGGAACAGACAGGCGGGACCGGGGAGCTGTTTTTT. The chain has TRBV28 and TRBJ2-2; D may be TRBD1 (6 bases). Trimming cost V 6 bases and J 5 bases, with 16 bases left between them. This CDR3 is built from 15 residues. In germline, CDR1 is MDHEN, CDR2 SYDVKM.

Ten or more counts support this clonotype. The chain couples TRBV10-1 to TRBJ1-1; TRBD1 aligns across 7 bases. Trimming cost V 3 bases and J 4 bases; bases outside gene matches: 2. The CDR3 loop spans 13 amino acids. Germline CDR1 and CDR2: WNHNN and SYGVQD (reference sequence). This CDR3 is CASSDRGVTEAFF. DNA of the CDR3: TGCGCCAGCAGTGACAGGGGGGTCACTGAAGCTTTCTTT.

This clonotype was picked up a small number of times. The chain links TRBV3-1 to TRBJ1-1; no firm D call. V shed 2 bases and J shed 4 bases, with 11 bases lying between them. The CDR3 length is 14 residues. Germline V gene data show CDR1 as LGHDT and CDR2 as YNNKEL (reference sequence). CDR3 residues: CASSQLSGVTEAFF. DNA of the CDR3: TGTGCCAGCAGCCAATTAAGCGGGGTCACTGAAGCTTTCTTT.

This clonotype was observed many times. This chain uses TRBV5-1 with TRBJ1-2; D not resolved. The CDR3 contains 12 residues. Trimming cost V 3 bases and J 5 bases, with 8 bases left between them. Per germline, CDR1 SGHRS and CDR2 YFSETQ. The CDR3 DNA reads TGCGCCAGCAGCTCGGACTATTATGGCTACACCTTC. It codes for CASSSDYYGYTF. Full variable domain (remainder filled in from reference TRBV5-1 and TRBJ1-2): KAGVTQTPRYLIKTRGQQVTLSCSPISGHRSVSWYQQTPGQGLQFLFEYFSETQRNKGNFPGRFSGRQFSNSRSEMNVSTLELGDSALYLCASSSDYYGYTFGSGTRLTVV.

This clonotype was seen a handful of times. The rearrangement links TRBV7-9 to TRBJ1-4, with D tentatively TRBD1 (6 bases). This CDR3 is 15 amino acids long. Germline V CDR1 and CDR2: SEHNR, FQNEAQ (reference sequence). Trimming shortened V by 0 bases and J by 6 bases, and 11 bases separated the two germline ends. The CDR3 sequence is CASSLAPGADEKLFF. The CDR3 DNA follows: TGTGCCAGCAGCTTAGCTCCGGGGGCGGATGAAAAACTGTTTTTT.

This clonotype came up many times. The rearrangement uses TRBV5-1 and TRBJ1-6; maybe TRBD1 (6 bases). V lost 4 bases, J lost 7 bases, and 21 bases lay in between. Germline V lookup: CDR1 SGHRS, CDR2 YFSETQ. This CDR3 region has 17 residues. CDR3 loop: CASSPTRAGATNSPLHF. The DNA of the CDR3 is TGCGCCAGCAGCCCTACCAGAGCGGGGGCTACGAATTCACCCCTCCACTTT.

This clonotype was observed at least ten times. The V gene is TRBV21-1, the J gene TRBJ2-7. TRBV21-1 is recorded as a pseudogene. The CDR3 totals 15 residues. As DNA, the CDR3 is TGTGCCAGCAGCAAAGGTGGCAGTTCGGTGAACGAGCAGTACTTC. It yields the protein CASSKGGSSVNEQYF.

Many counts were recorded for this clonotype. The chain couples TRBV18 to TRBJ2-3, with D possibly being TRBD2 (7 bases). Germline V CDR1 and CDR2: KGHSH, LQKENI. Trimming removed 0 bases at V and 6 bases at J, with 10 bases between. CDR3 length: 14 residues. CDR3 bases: TGTGCCAGCTCACCACCGGGGGGGCCCGATACGCAGTATTTT. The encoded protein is CASSPPGGPDTQYF.

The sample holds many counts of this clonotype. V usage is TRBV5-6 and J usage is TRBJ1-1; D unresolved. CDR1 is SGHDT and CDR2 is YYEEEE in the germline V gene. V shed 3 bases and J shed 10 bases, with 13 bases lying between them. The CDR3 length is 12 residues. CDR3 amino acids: CASSSGSTRAFF. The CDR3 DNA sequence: TGTGCCAGCAGCTCGGGCTCTACAAGAGCTTTCTTT.